This passage covers 6 T cell receptor beta chains from one sample sequenced in a study of blood T cells in healthy people across ages. Together with a sample-barcoded 5' primer, a J-beta primer mix was included in a second PCR lasting about 7 to 11 cycles. TCRdb ran MiXCR on the 5' RACE reads and lists one entry per CDR3 protein. The sample yields fewer than 1,000,000 distinct CDR3 sequences, 40% to 50% seen once. Sequences were obtained from blood. The receptors stem from a man aged 60-69 years in good health.

The rearrangement links TRBV7-2 to TRBJ2-1; the match to TRBD2 covers 8 bases. The CDR3 is made up of 14 amino acids. Trimming at V came to 5 bases and at J to 12 bases, leaving 12 bases not matched to a gene. Germline V CDR1 and CDR2: SGHTA, FQGNSA. The CDR3 DNA sequence: TGTGCCAGCAGCCCCGGTCTTGGAGGACTAGCGCAGTTCTTC. Translating gives CASSPGLGGLAQFF.

This chain links TRBV20-1 with TRBJ2-1, with D maybe TRBD1 (5 bases). CDR3 length: 12 amino acids. Germline lookup yields CDR1 DFQATT and CDR2 SNEGSKA (reference sequence). The V gene lost 0 bases and the J gene lost 7 bases, with 7 bases spanning the gap. CDR3 protein: CSAREGLNEQFF. The CDR3, as DNA: TGCAGTGCTAGAGAGGGGCTTAATGAGCAGTTCTTC.

The J gene is TRBJ2-2, the V gene TRBV6-2 or TRBV6-3, with a tentative D call TRBD1 (6 bases). Trimming stripped 1 base from V and 6 bases from J, with 12 bases between. The germline V gene encodes CDR1 MNHEY and CDR2 SVGEGT. There are 15 residues in the CDR3. In nucleotides, the CDR3 is TGTGCCAGCAGTTACTGGCAGGGGTGGTCCGGGGAGCTGTTTTTT. It translates to CASSYWQGWSGELFF.

The sample holds many counts of this clonotype. The CDR3 reads CASSPPGQGVYEQYF. CDR3 in DNA: TGTGCCAGCAGCCCTCCCGGACAGGGGGTCTACGAGCAGTACTTC. The chain uses TRBV7-2 and TRBJ2-7; 10 nucleotides align to TRBD1. The junction had 7 bases not matched to a gene; V was cut back by 5 bases and J by 3 bases. The CDR3 is 15 amino acids. From germline, CDR1 is SGHTA and CDR2 FQGNSA.

This clonotype has just a few counts. This sequence joins TRBV7-2 and TRBJ2-7; 7 bases are a match to TRBD2. CDR3 length: 16 amino acids. Germline CDR1 SGHTA, CDR2 FQGNSA. V dropped 2 bases and J dropped 2; count of bases not matched to a gene: 9. The CDR3, as DNA: TGTGCCAGCAGCTTAAGTCGAGGGCGGGGGACCTACGAGCAGTACTTC. This gives the protein CASSLSRGRGTYEQYF.

The chain employs TRBV9 and TRBJ2-4; TRBD2 aligns across 7 bases. Matching the DNA end better, TRBJ2-5 makes the J call doubtful. CDR1 is SGDLS, CDR2 YYNGEE, per germline. The CDR3 consists of 16 residues. CDR3 protein: CASSVDSGKSRETQYF. The CDR3 DNA sequence: TGTGCCAGCAGCGTAGACAGCGGGAAGTCCCGAGAGACCCAGTACTTC.